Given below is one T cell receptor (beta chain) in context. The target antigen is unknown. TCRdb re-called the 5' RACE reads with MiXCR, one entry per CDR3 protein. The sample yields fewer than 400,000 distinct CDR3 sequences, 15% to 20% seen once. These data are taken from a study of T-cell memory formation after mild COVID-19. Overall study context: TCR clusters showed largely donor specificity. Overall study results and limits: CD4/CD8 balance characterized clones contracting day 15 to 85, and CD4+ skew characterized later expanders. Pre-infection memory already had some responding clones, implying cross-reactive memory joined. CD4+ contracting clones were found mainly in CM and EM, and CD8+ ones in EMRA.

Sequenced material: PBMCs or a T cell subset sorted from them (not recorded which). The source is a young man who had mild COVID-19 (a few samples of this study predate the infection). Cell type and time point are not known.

CDR3 residues: CSAQENEKLFF. The DNA of the CDR3 is TGCAGCGCGCAGGAGAATGAAAAACTGTTTTTT. The chain couples TRBV29-1 to TRBJ1-4; D is undetermined. V dropped 7 bases and J dropped 5 bases, with 8 bases sitting between them. Germline CDR1 reads SQVTM; CDR2 reads ANQGSEA. The CDR3 spans 11 residues. Together with reference TRBV29-1 and TRBJ1-4, the CDR3 gives the full variable domain: SAVISQKPSRDICQRGTSLTIQCQVDSQVTMMFWYRQQPGQSLTLIATANQGSEATYESGFVIDKFPISRPNLTFSTLTVSNMSPEDSSIYLCSAQENEKLFFGSGTQLSVL.